This TCR beta chain is from a study of control samples from healthy donors and cancer patients (dated by TCRdb to 2018 to 2021). Library preparation used the immunoSEQ multiplex PCR assay. Sourced from immuneACCESS, this table was stored by TCRdb with only in-frame sequences that have V and J called. A share of the clones is absent; for the studies checked, an unresolved V gene accounts for under half, and the remainder has no known explanation. The sample includes roughly 59,000 clones, with around 90% observed a single time. The ten largest clones capture about 1.5% of the sample. Remarks on this clone: The specificity of this receptor is unknown. It has no much larger one-base neighbor in the sample; base qualities were not kept.

Per the germline V gene (reference sequence), GTSNPN is the CDR1 and SVGIG is the CDR2. The cysteine opens and the phenylalanine closes a CDR3 of 14 amino acids. The sequence is cut down to CDR3 DNA, 42 bases in frame from base 1. V is clipped by 8 bases and J by 5 bases, and the sequence between their germline boundaries is 21 bases long. Recombination connected TRBV30 to TRBJ2-5; a tentative D call is TRBD2 (6 bases match). The TCR originated in a man aged 35-49 years with colorectal cancer. The specimen sequenced was PBMCs. DNA sequence: TGTGCCGGTGGACGTAGCGGCGACTGGGAGACCCAGTACTTC. This sequence encodes CAGGRSGDWETQYF.